The 6 T cell receptor beta chains below come from one sample, sequenced in a study of T cell responses to AZD1222 COVID-19 vaccine. Produced via immunoSEQ multiplex PCR; TCRdb's table is partial and in-frame only. The sample carries 100,000 to 150,000 clones, approximately 94% recorded once. The sequencing used peripheral blood, collected 28 days after the second AZD1222 dose. Receptors originate from an adult who received the AZD1222 COVID-19 vaccine.

V is TRBV5-1 and J is TRBJ2-2, with D possibly being TRBD1 (6 bases). Germline V gene sequence: CDR1 SGHRS, CDR2 YFSETQ. The CDR3 has 14 amino acids. Trimming removed 4 bases from V and 6 bases from J, with 13 bases in between. CDR3: CASSASTGSGELFF. In DNA form, the CDR3 reads TGCGCCAGCAGCGCTAGCACAGGGTCCGGGGAGCTGTTTTTT.

The chain recombines TRBV7-9 with TRBJ2-7; 9 bases match TRBD1. This CDR3 region has 17 residues. J gave up 4 bases and V 4 bases, and 14 bases lay outside the gene matches. CDR1 is SEHNR, CDR2 FQNEAQ, per germline (reference sequence). This CDR3 is CASSSPPRTGDIYEQYF. In DNA form, the CDR3 reads TGTGCCAGCAGCTCCCCTCCCCGGACAGGGGACATATACGAGCAGTACTTC.

The chain has TRBV10-1 and TRBJ2-1; tentatively, D is TRBD2 (7 bases). Germline V gene lookup returns CDR1 WNHNN and CDR2 SYGVQD (reference sequence). The CDR3 consists of 14 residues. V was clipped by 5 bases and J by 9 bases, with 17 bases between them. This CDR3 is CASSKGTGRGEQFF. In DNA, the CDR3 is TGCGCCAGCAGTAAGGGCACAGGGAGGGGTGAGCAGTTCTTC.

The genes are TRBV9 and TRBJ1-2; D not certain. The CDR3 is made up of 16 amino acids. V was trimmed by 2 bases and J by 4 bases, leaving 18 bases between them. CDR1 is SGDLS, CDR2 YYNGEE, per germline. The CDR3 sequence is CASSVALNTHGYGYTF. CDR3 nucleotide sequence: TGTGCCAGCAGCGTCGCTCTGAACACCCACGGCTATGGCTACACCTTC.

Notes on this clone: The CDR3 end shows no conserved phenylalanine or tryptophan, and so a read error is likely. The limits of the CDR3 on the DNA are not certain, so only TCRdb's listed CDR3 is given. The chain links TRBV18 to TRBJ1-4. Per germline, CDR1 KGHSH and CDR2 LQKENI. Both ends counted, the CDR3 spans 14 residues. The chain's CDR3 is CASSPELLTRRAPL.

This clone came up once. The rearrangement joins TRBV6-2 or TRBV6-3 to TRBJ2-5; 9 bases are shared with TRBD1. V trimming: 4 bases; J trimming: 0 bases; junction bases outside the gene matches: 15. Germline V lookup: CDR1 MNHEY, CDR2 SVGEGT. The CDR3 has 19 amino acids. The CDR3 loop reads CASSFLWGTGIPYQETQYF. CDR3 sequence (DNA): TGTGCCAGCAGTTTCCTCTGGGGGACAGGGATCCCGTACCAAGAGACCCAGTACTTC.